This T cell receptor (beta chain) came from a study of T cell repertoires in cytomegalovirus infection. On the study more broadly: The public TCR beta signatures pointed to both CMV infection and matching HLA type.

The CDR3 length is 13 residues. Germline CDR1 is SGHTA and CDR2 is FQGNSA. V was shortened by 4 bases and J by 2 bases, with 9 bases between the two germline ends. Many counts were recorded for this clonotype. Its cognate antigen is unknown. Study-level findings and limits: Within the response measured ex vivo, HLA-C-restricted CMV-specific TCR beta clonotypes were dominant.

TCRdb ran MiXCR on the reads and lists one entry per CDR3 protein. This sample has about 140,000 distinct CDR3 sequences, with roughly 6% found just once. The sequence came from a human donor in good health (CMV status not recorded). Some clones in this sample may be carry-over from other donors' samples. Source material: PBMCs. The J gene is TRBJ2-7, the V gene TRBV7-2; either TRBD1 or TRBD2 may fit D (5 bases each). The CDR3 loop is CASSSGDPYEQYF. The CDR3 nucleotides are TGTGCCAGCAGCTCCGGGGACCCCTACGAGCAGTACTTC.